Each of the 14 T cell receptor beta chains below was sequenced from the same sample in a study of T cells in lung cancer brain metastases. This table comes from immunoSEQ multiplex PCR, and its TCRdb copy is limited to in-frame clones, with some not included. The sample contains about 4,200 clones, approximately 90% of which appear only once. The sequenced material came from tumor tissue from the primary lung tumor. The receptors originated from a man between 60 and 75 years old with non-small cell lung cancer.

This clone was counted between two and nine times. This CDR3 reads CASSVSGIPGSEQYF. CDR3 sequence (DNA): TGTGCCAGCAGCGTCTCTGGAATCCCCGGCTCCGAGCAGTACTTC. This sequence joins TRBV9 and TRBJ2-7; D is unclear. V was clipped by 2 bases and J by 6 bases, with 18 bases between them. Germline lookup yields CDR1 SGDLS and CDR2 YYNGEE. CDR3 length: 15 amino acids. The complete variable domain, with remaining parts taken from reference TRBV9 and TRBJ2-7, reads DSGVTQTPKHLITATGQRVTLRCSPRSGDLSVYWYQQSLDQGLQFLIQYYNGEERAKGNILERFSAQQFPDLHSELNLSSLELGDSALYFCASSVSGIPGSEQYFGPGTRLTVT.

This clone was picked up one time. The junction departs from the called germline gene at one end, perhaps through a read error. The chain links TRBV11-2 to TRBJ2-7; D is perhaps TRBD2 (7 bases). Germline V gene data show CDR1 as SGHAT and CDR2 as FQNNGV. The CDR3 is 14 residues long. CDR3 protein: CASSRGGTGGEQYF. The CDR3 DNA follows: TGTGCCAGCAGCCGGGGCGGGACGGGGGGCGAGCAGTACTTT.

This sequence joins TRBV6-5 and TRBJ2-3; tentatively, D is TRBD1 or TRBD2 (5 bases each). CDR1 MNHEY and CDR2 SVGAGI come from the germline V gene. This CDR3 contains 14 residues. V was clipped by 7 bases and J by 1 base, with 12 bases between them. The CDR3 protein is CASNYRGGTDTQYF. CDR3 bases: TGTGCCAGCAACTACCGAGGGGGCACAGATACGCAGTATTTT.

This chain's CDR3 is CASGAHEQFF. In DNA form, the CDR3 reads TGTGCCAGCGGTGCCCATGAGCAGTTCTTC. The V gene is TRBV7-9, the J gene TRBJ2-1; D unresolved. Per the germline V gene, CDR1 is SEHNR and CDR2 is FQNEAQ (reference sequence). Trimming took 8 bases from V and 8 from J, leaving 7 bases between them. The CDR3 is 10 residues long.

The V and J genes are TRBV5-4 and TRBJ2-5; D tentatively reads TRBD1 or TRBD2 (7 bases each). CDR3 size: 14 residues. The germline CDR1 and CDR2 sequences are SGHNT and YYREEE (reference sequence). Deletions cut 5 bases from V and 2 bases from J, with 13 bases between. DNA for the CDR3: TGTGCCAGCAGTCGGGGGGACAGACAAGAGACCCAGTACTTC. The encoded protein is CASSRGDRQETQYF.

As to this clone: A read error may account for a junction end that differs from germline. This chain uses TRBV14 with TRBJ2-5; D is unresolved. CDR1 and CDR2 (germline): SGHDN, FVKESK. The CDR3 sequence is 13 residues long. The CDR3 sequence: CVSSQEVGETQYF. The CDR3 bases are TGTGTCAGCAGCCAAGAAGTGGGAGAGACCCAGTACTTC.

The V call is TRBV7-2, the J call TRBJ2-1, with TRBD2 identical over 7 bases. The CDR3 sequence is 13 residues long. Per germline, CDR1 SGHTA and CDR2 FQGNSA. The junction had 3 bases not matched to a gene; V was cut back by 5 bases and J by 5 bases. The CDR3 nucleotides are TGTGCCAGCAGCACCGGGACTAACAATGAGCAGTTCTTC. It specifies CASSTGTNNEQFF.

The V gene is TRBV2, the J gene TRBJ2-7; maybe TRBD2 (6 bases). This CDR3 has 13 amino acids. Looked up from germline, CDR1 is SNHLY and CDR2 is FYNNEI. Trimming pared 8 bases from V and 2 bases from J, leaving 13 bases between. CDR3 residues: CASEEGLAYEQYF. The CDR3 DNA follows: TGTGCCAGCGAGGAGGGATTGGCCTACGAGCAGTACTTC. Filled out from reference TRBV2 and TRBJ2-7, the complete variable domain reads EPEVTQTPSHQVTQMGQEVILRCVPISNHLYFYWYRQILGQKVEFLVSFYNNEISEKSEIFDDQFSVERPDGSNFTLKIRSTKLEDSAMYFCASEEGLAYEQYFGPGTRLTVT.

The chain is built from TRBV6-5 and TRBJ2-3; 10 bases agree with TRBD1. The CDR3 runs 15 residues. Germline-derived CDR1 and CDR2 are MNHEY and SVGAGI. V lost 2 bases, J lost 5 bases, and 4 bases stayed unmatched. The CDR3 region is CASSYVGQGRDTQYF. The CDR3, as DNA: TGTGCCAGCAGTTACGTGGGACAGGGGAGAGATACGCAGTATTTT.

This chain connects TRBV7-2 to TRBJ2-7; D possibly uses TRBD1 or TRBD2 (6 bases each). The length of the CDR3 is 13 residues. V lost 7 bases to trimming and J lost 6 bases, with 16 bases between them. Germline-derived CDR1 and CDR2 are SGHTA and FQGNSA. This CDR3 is CASTPGALLEQYF. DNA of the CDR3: TGTGCCAGCACCCCGGGGGCCCTTCTCGAGCAGTACTTC.

The CDR3 reads CASSHATGTGANVLTF. The CDR3, as DNA: TGCGCCAGCAGCCACGCTACAGGGACTGGGGCCAACGTCCTGACTTTC. This chain uses TRBV4-3 with TRBJ2-6; D might be TRBD1 (6 bases). The V end lost 3 bases, the J end lost 2 bases, and 11 bases lay between the germline ends. The germline V gene has CDR1 LGHNA and CDR2 YSLEER. This CDR3 spans 16 amino acids.

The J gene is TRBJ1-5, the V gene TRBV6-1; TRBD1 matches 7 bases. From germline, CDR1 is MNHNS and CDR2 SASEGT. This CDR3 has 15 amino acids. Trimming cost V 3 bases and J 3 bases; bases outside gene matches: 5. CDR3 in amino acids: CASSDTGQVNQPQHF. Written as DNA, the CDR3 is TGTGCCAGCAGTGACACTGGACAGGTCAATCAGCCCCAGCATTTT.

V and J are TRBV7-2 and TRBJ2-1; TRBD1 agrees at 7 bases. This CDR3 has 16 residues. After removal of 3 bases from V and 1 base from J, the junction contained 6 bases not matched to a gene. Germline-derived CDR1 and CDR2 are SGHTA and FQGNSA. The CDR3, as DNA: TGTGCCAGCAGCTTGAGGGACAGAGGTTCCTACAATGAGCAGTTCTTC. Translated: CASSLRDRGSYNEQFF. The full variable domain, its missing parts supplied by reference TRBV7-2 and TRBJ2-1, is GAGVSQSPSNKVTEKGKDVELRCDPISGHTALYWYRQSLGQGLEFLIYFQGNSAPDKSGLPSDRFSAERTGGSVSTLTIQRTQQEDSAVYLCASSLRDRGSYNEQFFGPGTRLTVL.

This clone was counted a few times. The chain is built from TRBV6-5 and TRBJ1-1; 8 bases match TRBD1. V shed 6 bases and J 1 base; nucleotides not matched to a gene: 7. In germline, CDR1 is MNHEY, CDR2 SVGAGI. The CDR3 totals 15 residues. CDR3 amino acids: CASSRRTGRNTEAFF. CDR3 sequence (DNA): TGTGCCAGCAGCCGAAGGACAGGGAGGAACACTGAAGCTTTCTTT.